Shown below are 17 T cell receptor beta chains from a single sample sequenced in a study of blood T cell repertoires in COVID-19. Repertoires were generated with immunoSEQ multiplex PCR, while TCRdb's copy carries only in-frame clones and drops some. The data contain some 280,000 clones, approximately 90% of them seen just once; the ten biggest clones take up under 15%. The sample taken for sequencing was peripheral blood. The receptors derive from a woman aged 55-70 years with acute or convalescent COVID-19.

The chain is built from TRBV6-2 or TRBV6-3 and TRBJ1-1; D is unclear. The V and J ends lost 2 bases and 1 base respectively, with 5 bases between them. Germline V gives CDR1 MNHEY, CDR2 SVGEGT. The length of the CDR3 is 13 residues. CDR3 nucleotides: TGTGCCAGCAGTTACGCGGAGAACACTGAAGCTTTCTTT. Its protein is CASSYAENTEAFF.

The gene calls are TRBV18 and TRBJ2-1, with 11 bases fitting TRBD2. Looked up from germline, CDR1 is KGHSH and CDR2 is LQKENI. J lost 0 bases, V lost 3 bases, and 7 bases had no gene match. The CDR3 has 18 amino acids. CDR3 sequence: CASSPYGTSGSSYNEQFF. As DNA, the CDR3 is TGTGCCAGCTCACCCTACGGTACTAGCGGGAGCTCCTACAATGAGCAGTTCTTC.

The gene calls are TRBV29-1 and TRBJ2-7; TRBD1 agrees at 8 bases. The CDR3 spans 14 residues. The germline V gene has CDR1 SQVTM and CDR2 ANQGSEA. V gave up 7 bases and J gave up 1 base; unmatched junction bases: 9. CDR3 loop: CSGRGPNPSYEQYF. CDR3 nucleotides: TGCAGCGGCAGGGGGCCGAATCCTTCCTACGAGCAGTACTTC.

The chain couples TRBV19 to TRBJ2-1; D not resolved. The CDR3 is 13 residues long. From germline, CDR1 is LNHDA and CDR2 SQIVND (reference sequence). V was shortened by 8 bases and J by 8 bases, with 16 bases between the two germline ends. The DNA of the CDR3 is TGTGCCAGTCAAGGCCCGCGTCGGGATGAGCAGTTCTTC. Amino acids: CASQGPRRDEQFF.

The V gene is TRBV12-3 or TRBV12-4, the J gene TRBJ1-1; no clear D gene. Trimming shortened V by 3 bases and J by 5 bases, and 10 bases separated the two germline ends. The CDR3 runs to 13 residues. CDR3 DNA: TGTGCCAGCAGTTTTACGGGAGAGACTGAAGCTTTCTTT. The encoded protein is CASSFTGETEAFF.

Details on this clone: A junction boundary mismatches the germline segment, possibly from a read error. The genes are TRBV27 and TRBJ1-2; D unresolved. The CDR3 extends over 9 amino acids. Per germline, CDR1 MNHEY and CDR2 SMNVEV (reference sequence). The chain's CDR3 is CASSEVGSF. The CDR3, as DNA: TGTGCCAGCAGTGAGGTTGGGTCCTTC.

The CDR3 coding sequence is TGTGCCAGTAGTATGGGGGGGCTGAACACTGAAGCTTTCTTT. Translation gives CASSMGGLNTEAFF. The V gene is TRBV19, the J gene TRBJ1-1; maybe TRBD1 (6 bases). The ends were cut back, 3 bases at V and 0 bases at J, with 8 bases in the middle. This CDR3 has 14 residues. Germline-derived CDR1 and CDR2 are LNHDA and SQIVND (reference sequence).

This chain joins TRBV27 and TRBJ2-7, with 13 bases lining up with TRBD2. Germline assignment: CDR1 MNHEY and CDR2 SMNVEV (reference sequence). This CDR3 comprises 17 residues. V was pared by 2 bases and J by 0 bases, with 4 bases of the junction left unmatched. The CDR3 bases are TGTGCCAGCAGTTTAAGGAGACTAGCGGGGGGCTCCTACGAGCAGTACTTC. Translated, it gives CASSLRRLAGGSYEQYF.

The V and J genes are TRBV10-3 and TRBJ1-1; the match to TRBD1 covers 7 bases. CDR1 and CDR2 (germline): ENHRY, SYGVKD. V trimming: 5 bases; J trimming: 4 bases; junction bases outside the gene matches: 13. The CDR3 loop spans 16 amino acids. The CDR3 nucleotides are TGTGCCATCAGTCGACAGGGCACAGGGGTCGGCACTGAAGCTTTCTTT. It translates to CAISRQGTGVGTEAFF.

The chain employs TRBV10-3 and TRBJ2-7, with 8 bases aligning to TRBD1. Germline lookup yields CDR1 ENHRY and CDR2 SYGVKD. Trimming took 2 bases from V and 4 from J; bases not matched to a gene: 7. This CDR3 region has 15 residues. The CDR3 region is CAISEPGDRLYEQYF. DNA of the CDR3: TGTGCCATCAGTGAGCCAGGGGACAGGCTTTACGAGCAGTACTTC.

This rearrangement joins TRBV5-1 to TRBJ2-7; 7 positions match TRBD1. With 0 bases clipped from V and 2 bases from J, the junction kept 5 bases outside the gene matches. Germline CDR1 is SGHRS and CDR2 is YFSETQ. CDR3 length: 15 residues. The CDR3 sequence is CASSLEQGRAYEQYF. The CDR3 DNA sequence: TGCGCCAGCAGCTTGGAACAGGGGAGAGCCTACGAGCAGTACTTC.

The chain is built from TRBV4-1 and TRBJ1-4, with 7 bases lining up with TRBD1. Germline CDR1 and CDR2: MGHRA and YSYEKL. This CDR3 has 17 residues. J was trimmed by 0 bases and V by 3 bases; bases with no gene match: 7. The CDR3 bases are TGCGCCAGCAGCCACACAGGGGTGGCGGCAACTAATGAAAAACTGTTTTTT. It specifies CASSHTGVAATNEKLFF.

The V and J genes are TRBV9 and TRBJ1-1; the D is unclear. Germline V lookup: CDR1 SGDLS, CDR2 YYNGEE. V lost 0 bases, J lost 2 bases, and 11 bases lay in between. This CDR3 has 15 residues. The CDR3 is CASSVAVQLNTEAFF. DNA of the CDR3: TGTGCCAGCAGCGTAGCAGTACAGCTTAACACTGAAGCTTTCTTT.

The chain joins TRBV7-6 to TRBJ2-1, with D possibly being TRBD1 (5 bases). Deletions cut 1 base from V and 6 bases from J, with 13 bases between. The CDR3 loop spans 15 amino acids. Germline V gives CDR1 SGHVS, CDR2 FNYEAQ. The CDR3 DNA reads as TGTGCCAGCAGCTTAGAAGTGGGGCTTCCCAATGAGCAGTTCTTC. Translation gives CASSLEVGLPNEQFF.

V gene TRBV28 combines with J gene TRBJ2-7; 8 bases fit TRBD2. Germline CDR1 MDHEN, CDR2 SYDVKM. V lost 1 base and J lost 1; bases outside the gene matches: 3. The CDR3 runs to 15 residues. The CDR3 nucleotides read TGTGCCAGCAGTTTATATAGCGGGAATTCCTACGAGCAGTACTTC. Its protein product is CASSLYSGNSYEQYF.

The V gene is TRBV18, the J gene TRBJ2-7, with 12 bases identical to TRBD1. V shed 3 bases and J 6 bases; nucleotides not matched to a gene: 9. The CDR3 totals 16 residues. CDR1 and CDR2 (germline): KGHSH, LQKENI. The CDR3 sequence is CASSPGSGQGASEQYF. The CDR3 bases are TGTGCCAGCTCACCCGGCTCGGGACAGGGGGCAAGCGAGCAGTACTTC.

The chain combines TRBV7-3 with TRBJ2-3; the match to TRBD2 covers 7 bases. The CDR3 has 15 amino acids. Germline trimming cut 5 bases from V and 2 bases from J; bases unmatched to any gene: 7. Germline V gene lookup returns CDR1 SGHTA and CDR2 FQGTGA. CDR3 in DNA: TGTGCCAGCAGCATATCGGGGGGTTACACAGATACGCAGTATTTT. Residues: CASSISGGYTDTQYF.